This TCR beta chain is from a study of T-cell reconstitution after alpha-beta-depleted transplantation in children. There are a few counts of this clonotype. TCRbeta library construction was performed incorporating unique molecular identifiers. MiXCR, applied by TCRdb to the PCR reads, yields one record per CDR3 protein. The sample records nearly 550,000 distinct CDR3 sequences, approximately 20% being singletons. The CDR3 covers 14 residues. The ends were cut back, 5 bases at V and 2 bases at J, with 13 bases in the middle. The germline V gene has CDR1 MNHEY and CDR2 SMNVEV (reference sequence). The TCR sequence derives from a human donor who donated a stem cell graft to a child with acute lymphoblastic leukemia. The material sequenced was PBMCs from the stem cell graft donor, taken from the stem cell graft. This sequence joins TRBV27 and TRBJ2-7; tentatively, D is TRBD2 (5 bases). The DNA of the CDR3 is TGTGCCAGCAGTCCTCAGACTAAAACCTACGAGCAGTACTTC. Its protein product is CASSPQTKTYEQYF.